This is a list of T cell receptor beta chains from one sample in a study of T cells after yellow fever vaccination. Using its own MiXCR run on the 5' RACE reads, TCRdb lists one record per CDR3 protein. The sample lists 620,000 or so distinct CDR3 sequences; 12% were seen once. Specimen: PBMCs, collected on the day of the yellow fever booster vaccination. The receptors shown here come from a young man who received the YFV17D yellow fever vaccine. CDR3s include the opening cysteine and the closing phenylalanine or tryptophan. A D gene is named only where the DNA matches it firmly. For some rows the clone size is stated as once, few or many, or as a class when expanded; others skip it.

TRBJ2-7	NA	TRBV5-1	many	14	CASSSATEIREQYF	TGCGCCAGCAGTTCCGCCACTGAAATAAGGGAGCAGTACTTC
TRBJ2-2	TRBD1	TRBV9	many	14	CASSKQGFTGELFF	TGTGCCAGCAGCAAACAGGGGTTCACCGGGGAGCTGTTTTTT
TRBJ2-1	TRBD2	TRBV2	few	16	CASKGGYSGNYNEQFF	TGTGCCAGCAAGGGGGGGTATAGCGGGAACTACAATGAGCAGTTCTTC
TRBJ2-1	NA	TRBV20-1	NA	13	CSASLYFGKEQFF	TGCAGTGCTAGCCTATATTTTGGTAAAGAGCAGTTCTTC
TRBJ2-1	TRBD2	TRBV19	NA	15	CASTPLAGASNEQFF	TGTGCCAGTACTCCTCTAGCGGGAGCTAGCAATGAGCAGTTCTTC
TRBJ1-2	TRBD1	TRBV6-5	NA	13	CASSYWTGTGYTF	TGTGCCAGCAGTTATTGGACAGGGACGGGCTACACCTTC
TRBJ2-1	TRBD1	TRBV11-2	NA	17	CASSSYSGTGLHNEQFF	TGTGCCAGCAGCTCTTACTCAGGGACAGGATTACACAATGAGCAGTTCTTC
TRBJ2-7	NA	TRBV5-1	NA	12	CASSLDQREQYF	TGCGCCAGCAGCTTGGACCAACGCGAGCAGTACTTC
TRBJ2-3	NA	TRBV7-9	few	15	CASSFDRLGSGGQYF	TGTGCCAGCAGCTTTGACCGCCTTGGATCCGGGGGGCAGTATTTT
TRBJ2-4	TRBD1	TRBV4-2	few	15	CASSHAGTGENIQYF	TGTGCCAGCAGCCATGCCGGGACAGGGGAAAACATTCAGTACTTC
TRBJ2-3	NA	TRBV19	NA	12	CASGQESLVQYF	TGTGCCAGTGGGCAAGAATCCCTGGTGCAGTATTTT
TRBJ2-7	NA	TRBV4-3	NA	9	CARTYEQYF	TGCGCCAGAACCTACGAGCAGTACTTC
TRBJ2-7	TRBD1	TRBV12-3/TRBV12-4	NA	15	CASSTLGQELSEQYF	TGTGCCAGCAGTACCTTGGGACAGGAGCTGAGTGAGCAGTACTTC
TRBJ2-1	NA	TRBV24-1	few	12	CATGGAYNEQFF	TGTGCCACGGGCGGAGCCTACAATGAGCAGTTCTTC
TRBJ2-5	TRBD2	TRBV7-6	few	15	CASSPRLAEGETQYF	TGTGCCAGCAGCCCACGTCTAGCGGAGGGGGAGACCCAGTACTTC
TRBJ2-1	TRBD2	TRBV7-2	NA	15	CASSSLAGGRGEQFF	TGTGCCAGCAGCTCACTAGCGGGAGGCCGCGGTGAGCAGTTCTTC
TRBJ2-1	NA	TRBV20-1	NA	14	CSSTWPVTYNEQFF	TGCAGTAGCACCTGGCCCGTGACTTACAATGAGCAGTTCTTC
TRBJ2-7	NA	TRBV15	few	9	CARGREQYF	TGTGCCCGGGGACGCGAGCAGTACTTC
TRBJ2-3	NA	TRBV13	NA	12	CASSLKGGTQYF	TGTGCCAGCAGCTTAAAGGGCGGTACGCAGTATTTT
TRBJ2-1	NA	TRBV9	few	14	CASSVVGLNNEQFF	TGTGCCAGCAGCGTAGTTGGTCTAAACAATGAGCAGTTCTTC
TRBJ2-7	NA	TRBV18	NA	13	CASSPRSDAEQYF	TGTGCCAGCTCACCACGGTCGGACGCGGAGCAGTACTTC
TRBJ1-1	TRBD1	TRBV7-9	NA	13	CASSPQGAAEAFF	TGTGCCAGCAGCCCACAGGGGGCGGCCGAAGCTTTCTTT
TRBJ2-1	TRBD2	TRBV4-3	few	15	CASSHPRTSGDEQFF	TGCGCCAGCAGCCACCCTCGGACTAGCGGGGATGAGCAGTTCTTC
TRBJ2-1	NA	TRBV5-8	few	12	CASSLVEGVWIF	TGTGCCAGCAGCTTGGTAGAGGGAGTATGGATCTTC
TRBJ2-1	NA	TRBV25-1	few	15	CASSELRSSYNEQFF	TGTGCCAGCAGTGAATTGCGGTCTTCCTACAATGAGCAGTTCTTC
TRBJ2-1	NA	TRBV27	many	16	CASSPALWPGYNEQFF	TGTGCCAGCAGTCCGGCGTTGTGGCCGGGGTACAATGAGCAGTTCTTC
TRBJ2-1	NA	TRBV10-3	NA	15	CAISESLSGTNEQFF	TGTGCCATCAGTGAGTCTCTCTCAGGAACCAATGAGCAGTTCTTC
TRBJ2-5	NA	TRBV19	NA	13	CASRLLGQETQYF	TGTGCCAGTAGGCTACTGGGCCAAGAGACCCAGTACTTC
TRBJ2-7	NA	TRBV21-1	NA	15	CASSKRDRGPHEQYF	TGTGCCAGCAGTAAACGGGACAGGGGGCCTCACGAGCAGTACTTC
TRBJ2-2	NA	TRBV5-1	NA	14	CASSGPTGTGELFF	TGCGCCAGCAGCGGCCCTACTGGCACCGGGGAGCTGTTTTTT
TRBJ1-1	TRBD1	TRBV18	NA	15	CASSPRGQPNTEAFF	TGTGCCAGCTCACCACGGGGACAGCCGAACACTGAAGCTTTCTTT
TRBJ1-6	TRBD1	TRBV2	NA	13	CAFCQGAHSPLHF	TGTGCCTTCTGCCAGGGGGCCCATTCACCCCTCCACTTT
TRBJ2-7	NA	TRBV7-9	NA	16	CASSSPTGGSGYEQYF	TGTGCCAGCAGCTCCCCCACCGGGGGTAGCGGCTACGAGCAGTACTTC
TRBJ2-1	TRBD2	TRBV27	NA	16	CASSSRTSGTVGEQFF	TGTGCCAGCAGTTCAAGGACTAGCGGGACGGTCGGTGAGCAGTTCTTC
TRBJ2-1	TRBD2	TRBV7-3	few	14	CASSLAGAQNEQFF	TGTGCCAGCAGCTTAGCGGGAGCGCAAAATGAGCAGTTCTTC
TRBJ2-1	NA	TRBV5-4	NA	13	CASSNDMENEQFF	TGTGCCAGCAGCAACGATATGGAAAATGAGCAGTTCTTC
TRBJ2-7	NA	TRBV3-1	NA	17	CASSQVLLVGGPYEQYF	TGTGCCAGCAGCCAAGTCCTACTAGTGGGAGGTCCCTACGAGCAGTACTTC
TRBJ1-5	NA	TRBV19	NA	13	CASSIRGGQPQHF	TGTGCCAGTAGTATTCGGGGAGGCCAGCCCCAGCATTTT
TRBJ2-5	NA	TRBV28	few	14	CASSLFARYETQYF	TGTGCCAGCAGTTTATTCGCAAGATATGAGACCCAGTACTTC
TRBJ2-3	NA	TRBV30	few	15	CAWGKSGNPTDTQYF	TGTGCCTGGGGTAAGAGCGGCAACCCGACGGATACGCAGTATTTT
TRBJ2-7	NA	TRBV7-9	few	15	CASSLGGAGAHEQYF	TGTGCCAGCAGCTTAGGGGGTGCTGGGGCGCACGAGCAGTACTTC
TRBJ2-5	NA	TRBV7-2	NA	16	CASSLTRDPRIQTQYF	TGTGCCAGCAGCCTTACCCGGGACCCGAGAATTCAGACCCAGTACTTC
TRBJ1-3	NA	TRBV25-1	few	16	CASSDIGSGSGNTIYF	TGTGCCAGCAGTGATATCGGTTCGGGGTCTGGAAACACCATATATTTT
TRBJ2-1	NA	TRBV5-1	NA	12	CASSTDRNEQFF	TGCGCCAGCAGTACCGACAGAAATGAGCAGTTCTTC
TRBJ2-3	NA	TRBV29-1	many	12	CSVVPGSDTQYF	TGCAGCGTTGTTCCGGGATCAGATACGCAGTATTTT
TRBJ2-3	TRBD2	TRBV13	NA	16	CASSGRATPSTDTQYF	TGTGCCAGTAGCGGGAGGGCCACCCCTAGCACAGATACGCAGTATTTT
TRBJ2-1	NA	TRBV7-2	NA	17	CASSPPIAVKLYNEQFF	TGTGCCAGCAGCCCCCCTATAGCAGTCAAATTGTACAATGAGCAGTTCTTC
TRBJ2-1	TRBD2	TRBV14	many	12	CASSQARTSEFF	TGTGCCAGCAGCCAAGCGAGGACTAGCGAGTTCTTC
TRBJ2-7	TRBD2	TRBV18	NA	16	CASSLGIAGGPGEQYF	TGTGCCAGCTCCCTCGGAATAGCGGGAGGACCTGGGGAGCAGTACTTC
TRBJ1-1	NA	TRBV4-2	NA	15	CASSTRQDMNTEAFF	TGTGCCAGCAGCACGAGACAGGACATGAACACTGAAGCTTTCTTT